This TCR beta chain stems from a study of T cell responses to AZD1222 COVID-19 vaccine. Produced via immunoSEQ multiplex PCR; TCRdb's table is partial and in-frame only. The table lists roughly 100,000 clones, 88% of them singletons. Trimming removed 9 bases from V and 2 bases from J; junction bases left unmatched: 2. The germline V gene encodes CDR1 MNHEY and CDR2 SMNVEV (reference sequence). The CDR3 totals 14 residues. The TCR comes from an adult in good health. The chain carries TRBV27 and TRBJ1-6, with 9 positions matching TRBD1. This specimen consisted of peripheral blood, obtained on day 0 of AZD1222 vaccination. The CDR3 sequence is CASTGGAYNSPLHF. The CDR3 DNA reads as TGTGCCAGTACAGGGGGCGCCTATAATTCACCCCTCCACTTT.